The rows below give T cell receptor beta chains drawn from one sample of a study of T cell responses to AZD1222 COVID-19 vaccine. Only in-frame clones appear in the TCRdb table, and some are missing; sequencing was by immunoSEQ multiplex PCR. The sample lists 100,000 or so clones, nearly 90% occurring once. This specimen consisted of peripheral blood, obtained on day 0 of AZD1222 vaccination. These TCRs come from an adult in good health. CDR3s include the opening cysteine and the closing phenylalanine or tryptophan. Each record gives: V gene, J gene, clone size, D gene, CDR3 DNA, CDR3 protein. D genes are given only for firm matches. Clone size, where shown, is once, few, many, or a class for clones that have expanded.

TRBV29-1	TRBJ1-2	-	-	TGCAGCGTTGCAGGACTCAAGGAACGGTATGGCTACACCTTC	CSVAGLKERYGYTF
TRBV5-5	TRBJ2-7	once	TRBD2	TGTGCCAGCGATTTTGGTAGCGGGGGGCCCCAGCAGTACTTC	CASDFGSGGPQQYF
TRBV5-4	TRBJ2-5	-	TRBD2	TGTGCCAGCAGCCGGGGGACTAGCGGGGTCCAAGAGACCCAGTACTTC	CASSRGTSGVQETQYF
TRBV19	TRBJ2-2	few	TRBD2	TGTGCCAGTAGTCTCGCGGGAGGGAACACCGGGGAGCTGTTTTTT	CASSLAGGNTGELFF
TRBV5-4	TRBJ2-2	-	TRBD2	TGTGCCACCAGGACTAGAACGAACACCGGGGAGCTGTTTTTT	CATRTRTNTGELFF
TRBV5-1	TRBJ2-1	-	-	TGTGCCAGCAGCTTGGTGGCGGGGAGCTCCTACAATGAGCAGTTCTTC	CASSLVAGSSYNEQFF
TRBV30	TRBJ1-2	-	-	TGTGCCTGGAATTCCGGCCATGGCTACACCTTC	CAWNSGHGYTF
TRBV6-5	TRBJ1-1	once	-	TGTGCCAGCACCGGGGGGCAGAACACTGAAGCTTTCTTT	CASTGGQNTEAFF
TRBV2	TRBJ1-5	-	TRBD1	TGTGCCAGCGGGGGGGACAGGGTGACTCAGCCCCAGCATTTT	CASGGDRVTQPQHF
TRBV19	TRBJ1-6	-	-	TGTGCCAGTAGTAGAGGGGATATGGGTAATTCACCCCTCCACTTT	CASSRGDMGNSPLHF
TRBV2	TRBJ1-1	-	-	TGTGCCAGCCGTCGGGAAGGGAAGGGCACTGAAGCTTTCTTT	CASRREGKGTEAFF
TRBV5-4	TRBJ2-5	-	TRBD1	TGTGCCAGCAGCTCCCGCCGGGACAGGGAAAAAGAGACCCAGTACTTC	CASSSRRDREKETQYF
TRBV14	TRBJ2-1	-	TRBD1	TGTGCCAGCAGCCAAGGACAGGGGAGCGGAAATGAGCAGTTCTTC	CASSQGQGSGNEQFF
TRBV2	TRBJ2-7	-	-	TGTGCCAGCGAGGGGGATCCTACCTACGAGCAGTACTTC	CASEGDPTYEQYF
TRBV4-3	TRBJ1-1	-	-	TGCGCCAGCAGCCAAGGGATCGCCCTGAACACTGAAGCTTTCTTT	CASSQGIALNTEAFF
TRBV4-1	TRBJ1-3	-	-	TGCGCCAGCAGCCCGGGGGGCTCTGGAAACACCATATATTTT	CASSPGGSGNTIYF
TRBV11-2	TRBJ1-5	-	-	TGTGCCAGCAGCCCAGACGGGAATCAGCCCCAGCATTTT	CASSPDGNQPQHF
TRBV4-3	TRBJ2-1	-	-	TGCGCCAGCAGCCAAGAATCGGTTAGGGGGGGGTATGAGCAGTTCTTC	CASSQESVRGGYEQFF
TRBV11-2	TRBJ2-5	-	TRBD2	TGTGCCAGCAGCGGGCGGGGTTCTAGCGGGGGGGCACAAGAGACCCAGTACTTC	CASSGRGSSGGAQETQYF
TRBV5-4	TRBJ1-6	few	TRBD1	TGTGCCAGCAGTTTCGACAGGGGAGGTTCACCCCTCCACTTT	CASSFDRGGSPLHF
TRBV10-3	TRBJ2-3	-	TRBD1	TGTGCCATCAGTGAGGGGGGACAGAGCACAGATACGCAGTATTTT	CAISEGGQSTDTQYF
TRBV9	TRBJ2-1	once	TRBD2	TGTGCGAGTACCTCTAGCGGCTCCTACAATGAGCAGTTCTTC	CASTSSGSYNEQFF
TRBV2	TRBJ2-1	-	-	TGTGCCAGCAGCTGGACCAGTGCCCATGAGCAGTTCTTC	CASSWTSAHEQFF
TRBV7-2	TRBJ2-5	-	-	TGTGCCAGCAGCTTGTCTCGACTGTCTCAAGAGACCCAGTACTTC	CASSLSRLSQETQYF